The 31 T cell receptor beta chains below all came from one sample that was sequenced in a study of T cell responses to AZD1222 COVID-19 vaccine. Sequenced by immunoSEQ multiplex PCR; TCRdb stores in-frame clones only, minus some. Among about 150,000 clones, 85% to 90% were seen once, and the ten largest hold 4.5% to 6%. This sample comprised peripheral blood, obtained on day 0 of MenACWY control vaccination. These receptors all come from an adult in good health.

This sequence joins TRBV5-1 and TRBJ2-1, with D hard to call. CDR3 length equals 12 residues. With 4 bases removed from V and 7 bases from J, the gap between germline ends came to 9 bases. Germline lookup yields CDR1 SGHRS and CDR2 YFSETQ. The CDR3 DNA sequence: TGCGCCAGCAGCCCTGGGGTGAATGAGCAGTTCTTC. Translation gives CASSPGVNEQFF.

The rearrangement links TRBV7-2 to TRBJ2-2; 8 bases are shared with TRBD2. V was clipped by 4 bases and J by 5 bases; unmatched bases: 12. CDR1 and CDR2 (germline): SGHTA, FQGNSA. This CDR3 region has 17 residues. Written as DNA, the CDR3 is TGTGCCAGCAGCTGGGGTAGCGGGGCGTTGGGGACCGGGGAGCTGTTTTTT. Translating gives CASSWGSGALGTGELFF.

V usage is TRBV7-2 and J usage is TRBJ1-4, with D unresolved. Germline V gene sequence: CDR1 SGHTA, CDR2 FQGNSA. Trimming shortened V by 0 bases and J by 4 bases, and 12 bases separated the two germline ends. The CDR3 is 16 residues long. CDR3 in DNA: TGTGCCAGCAGCTTAGCCGACGGTCCTTTTAATGAAAAACTGTTTTTT. This codes for CASSLADGPFNEKLFF. The full variable domain, its missing parts supplied by reference TRBV7-2 and TRBJ1-4, is GAGVSQSPSNKVTEKGKDVELRCDPISGHTALYWYRQSLGQGLEFLIYFQGNSAPDKSGLPSDRFSAERTGGSVSTLTIQRTQQEDSAVYLCASSLADGPFNEKLFFGSGTQLSVL.

The V and J genes are TRBV6-5 and TRBJ2-7; D may be TRBD2 (7 bases). Germline-derived CDR1 and CDR2 are MNHEY and SVGAGI. The CDR3 sequence is 15 residues long. V lost 8 bases and J lost 5, with 22 bases in between. Written as DNA, the CDR3 is TGTGCCAGCGGGGAGGGGGGACAACCGGGCGACGAGCAGTACTTC. As protein: CASGEGGQPGDEQYF.

This chain joins TRBV28 and TRBJ1-2, with 9 bases that match TRBD1. This CDR3 is built from 17 residues. Trimming at V came to 5 bases and at J to 3 bases, leaving 13 bases not matched to a gene. Germline-derived CDR1 and CDR2 are MDHEN and SYDVKM. CDR3 nucleotide sequence: TGTGCCAGCAGTGGCCCACAGGGGGCAAATCGCTACTATGGCTACACCTTC. It is translated as CASSGPQGANRYYGYTF.

The V and J genes are TRBV6-5 and TRBJ1-1, with D perhaps matching TRBD1 (6 bases). Deletions cut 2 bases from V and 5 bases from J, with 18 bases between. The length of the CDR3 is 16 residues. CDR1 and CDR2 from the germline V gene are MNHEY and SVGAGI. This CDR3 is CASSYGLPGAGTEAFF. The CDR3 DNA follows: TGTGCCAGCAGTTACGGGCTACCAGGGGCAGGAACTGAAGCTTTCTTT.

This clone has only a few counts. The chain is built from TRBV29-1 and TRBJ1-2, with 11 positions matching TRBD1. The CDR3 contains 14 residues. Per germline, CDR1 SQVTM and CDR2 ANQGSEA. V lost 6 bases to trimming and J lost 4 bases; unmatched junction nucleotides: 7. DNA of the CDR3: TGCAGCGTAGCCGGGACAGGGGGAATCTATGGCTACACCTTC. Amino acid sequence: CSVAGTGGIYGYTF.

The chain links TRBV3-1 (or the pseudogene TRBV3-2) to TRBJ2-3; 7 nucleotides agree with TRBD2. The V and J ends lost 6 bases and 4 bases, in that order; junction bases with no gene match: 1. Germline V lookup: CDR1 LGHDT, CDR2 YNNKEL (reference sequence). The CDR3 is made up of 12 amino acids. CDR3 amino acids: CASRRGADTQYF. In DNA form, the CDR3 reads TGTGCCAGCAGACGGGGGGCAGATACGCAGTATTTT.

The gene calls are TRBV11-2 and TRBJ2-1; 8 bases are shared with TRBD2. Losses at the gene ends were 1 base for V and 4 bases for J; bases not matched to a gene: 3. Germline V gene data show CDR1 as SGHAT and CDR2 as FQNNGV. CDR3 length: 15 amino acids. In DNA, the CDR3 is TGTGCCAGCAGCTTAGTACTAGCGGAGTACAATGAGCAGTTCTTC. Its protein is CASSLVLAEYNEQFF. The variable domain in full, completed from reference TRBV11-2 and TRBJ2-1, reads EAGVAQSPRYKIIEKRQSVAFWCNPISGHATLYWYQQILGQGPKLLIQFQNNGVVDDSQLPKDRFSAERLKGVDSTLKIQPAKLEDSAVYLCASSLVLAEYNEQFFGPGTRLTVL.

This sequence joins TRBV5-4 and TRBJ2-3, with 7 nucleotides matching TRBD1. Germline V CDR1 and CDR2: SGHNT, YYREEE (reference sequence). The CDR3 sequence is 14 residues long. J gave up 4 bases and V 0 bases, and 2 bases lay outside the gene matches. CDR3 coding DNA: TGTGCCAGCAGCTTGGAGCAGGGGGCAGATACGCAGTATTTT. Encoded protein: CASSLEQGADTQYF.

The genes are TRBV28 and TRBJ1-3; D unresolved. Germline loops: CDR1 MDHEN, CDR2 SYDVKM. Between the trimmed V and J ends, which lost 3 bases and 0 bases, there was a span of 6 bases. CDR3 length equals 14 residues. CDR3 nucleotide sequence: TGTGCCAGCAGTTTTTTACACTCTGGAAACACCATATATTTT. It codes for CASSFLHSGNTIYF.

The V and J genes are TRBV12-3 or TRBV12-4 and TRBJ2-1, with D unresolved. Trimming stripped 3 bases from V and 10 bases from J, with 7 bases between. The CDR3 consists of 11 residues. CDR3 DNA sequence: TGTGCCAGCAGTTTGTGGGTCGAGCAGTTCTTC. It translates to CASSLWVEQFF.

J is TRBJ1-3 and V is TRBV5-4; D is ambiguous. The CDR3 runs to 13 residues. The germline V and J ends were trimmed by 4 bases and 8 bases, with 13 bases remaining between them. Germline V gene sequence: CDR1 SGHNT, CDR2 YYREEE (reference sequence). The CDR3 DNA reads TGTGCCAGCAGCGCTGACATCGGCCACACCATATATTTT. Amino acids: CASSADIGHTIYF.

There are a few counts of this clone. V is TRBV7-9 and J is TRBJ2-7, with no clear D. With 3 bases removed from V and 2 bases from J, the gap between germline ends came to 8 bases. The CDR3 contains 13 residues. Germline CDR1 SEHNR, CDR2 FQNEAQ (reference sequence). The CDR3 loop is CASSFLSTYEQYF. In DNA form, the CDR3 reads TGTGCCAGCAGCTTTTTAAGCACCTACGAGCAGTACTTC. The full variable domain, in which reference TRBV7-9 and TRBJ2-7 provide the parts outside the CDR3, is DTGVSQNPRHKITKRGQNVTFRCDPISEHNRLYWYRQTLGQGPEFLTYFQNEAQLEKSRLLSDRFSAERPKGSFSTLEIQRTEQGDSAMYLCASSFLSTYEQYFGPGTRLTVT.

This clone was counted a single time. J is TRBJ1-6 and V is TRBV19; no definite D call. The CDR3 loop spans 15 amino acids. V was shortened by 3 bases and J by 9 bases, with 15 bases between the two germline ends. Germline CDR1 LNHDA, CDR2 SQIVND (reference sequence). The CDR3 spells CASSMAVVSGSPLHF. CDR3 nucleotide sequence: TGTGCCAGTAGTATGGCCGTCGTGTCCGGTTCACCCCTCCACTTT.

CDR3 in amino acids: CASSPGGIPTVNYGYTF. CDR3 sequence (DNA): TGTGCCAGCTCACCAGGGGGGATCCCTACCGTTAACTATGGCTACACCTTC. This chain connects TRBV18 to TRBJ1-2, with D possibly being TRBD1 (5 bases). Germline V gene data show CDR1 as KGHSH and CDR2 as LQKENI. Trimming removed 2 bases at V and 1 base at J, with 17 bases between. There are 17 residues in the CDR3.

The chain's CDR3 is CASSVLRESSYNEQFF. The CDR3 region has the DNA TGTGCCAGCAGCGTATTGCGGGAGAGCTCCTACAATGAGCAGTTCTTC. This chain joins TRBV9 and TRBJ2-1, with 7 nucleotides matching TRBD2. The J segment lost 0 bases and the V segment lost 1 base, leaving 4 bases of the junction unmatched. The germline V gene encodes CDR1 SGDLS and CDR2 YYNGEE. The CDR3 is 16 residues long.

The CDR3 sequence is CASSQEGHVGYEQYF. The CDR3 region has the DNA TGCGCCAGCAGCCAAGAGGGTCATGTGGGGTACGAGCAGTACTTC. The rearrangement links TRBV4-3 to TRBJ2-7, with unresolved D. V was pared by 0 bases and J by 4 bases, with 13 bases between. The CDR3 totals 15 residues. In germline, CDR1 is LGHNA, CDR2 YSLEER.

The rearrangement uses TRBV5-1 and TRBJ1-1; possible D gene TRBD1, 5 bases. Trimming removed 3 bases at V and 0 bases at J, with 18 bases between. The CDR3 is made up of 17 amino acids. CDR1 and CDR2 (germline): SGHRS, YFSETQ. The CDR3, as DNA: TGCGCCAGCAGCTACACGAAACCGGGACCTATGAACACTGAAGCTTTCTTT. Its translation: CASSYTKPGPMNTEAFF.

The rearrangement links TRBV4-2 to TRBJ1-2, with D possibly matching TRBD1 (6 bases). Germline V gene lookup returns CDR1 LGHNA and CDR2 YNFKEQ. V was pared by 0 bases and J by 4 bases, with 12 bases between. The CDR3 covers 15 residues. CDR3 amino acids: CASSQETGGFYGYTF. The CDR3 coding sequence is TGTGCCAGCAGCCAAGAGACTGGGGGCTTCTATGGCTACACCTTC.

The genes are TRBV2 and TRBJ1-1, with no clear D. The V gene's germline CDR1 is SNHLY and CDR2 FYNNEI. The CDR3 loop spans 14 amino acids. V lost 5 bases to trimming and J lost 2 bases, with 12 bases between them. The CDR3 nucleotides read TGTGCCAGCAGTTCAGAGATGGGCAACACTGAAGCTTTCTTT. Protein product: CASSSEMGNTEAFF.

The V gene is TRBV20-1, the J gene TRBJ1-2; 7 bases line up with TRBD1. The CDR3 is 14 amino acids. J gave up 6 bases and V 3 bases, and 10 bases lay outside the gene matches. Germline CDR1 reads DFQATT; CDR2 reads SNEGSKA (reference sequence). The CDR3 coding sequence is TGCAGTGCTAGTTTCGCGACAGGGAATAATGGCTACACCTTC. As protein: CSASFATGNNGYTF.

This chain joins TRBV6-6 and TRBJ1-1; weak D call: TRBD1 (6 bases). V gave up 6 bases and J gave up 5 bases, with 13 bases separating them. The CDR3 sequence is 13 residues long. Germline CDR1 MNHNY, CDR2 SVGAGI (reference sequence). The DNA of the CDR3 is TGTGCCAGCAGCCAACAGGGTGGGACTGAAGCTTTCTTT. This gives the protein CASSQQGGTEAFF.

The V and J genes are TRBV4-1 and TRBJ1-2; 7 positions agree with TRBD1. Germline CDR1 and CDR2: MGHRA and YSYEKL. V trimming: 2 bases; J trimming: 4 bases; junction bases outside the gene matches: 7. This CDR3 comprises 15 residues. CDR3 residues: CASSQRDRLLYGYTF. CDR3 nucleotides: TGCGCCAGCAGCCAACGGGACAGACTACTCTATGGCTACACCTTC.

The chain is built from TRBV10-3 and TRBJ2-1, with TRBD2 matching 10 bases. The germline gives CDR1 ENHRY, CDR2 SYGVKD. With V trimmed by 0 bases and J by 5 bases, 4 bases remained unmatched. The CDR3 has 16 amino acids. The CDR3 region is CAISESGLADNNEQFF. CDR3 DNA sequence: TGTGCCATCAGTGAGTCTGGACTAGCGGATAACAATGAGCAGTTCTTC.

This chain uses TRBV28 with TRBJ2-5; D is ambiguous. The CDR3 contains 14 residues. Looked up from germline, CDR1 is MDHEN and CDR2 is SYDVKM. Trimming took 5 bases from V and 5 from J, leaving 15 bases between them. The CDR3 loop reads CASSPPLGAETQYF. The CDR3, as DNA: TGTGCCAGCAGTCCGCCGCTCGGAGCCGAGACCCAGTACTTC.

The V and J genes are TRBV3-1 (or the pseudogene TRBV3-2) and TRBJ1-3, with a possible D match to TRBD1 (6 bases). The length of the CDR3 is 15 residues. V was shortened by 4 bases and J by 4 bases, with 14 bases between the two germline ends. Per the germline V gene, CDR1 is LGHDT and CDR2 is YNNKEL (reference sequence). The CDR3: CASSLDRRGGNTIYF. Written as DNA, the CDR3 is TGTGCCAGCAGCCTTGACAGGAGGGGAGGAAACACCATATATTTT.

The sample holds one count of this clone. CDR3 coding DNA: TGTGCCAGCAGCCAATTAGGGGGGAAAACCGGGGAGCTGTTTTTT. It specifies CASSQLGGKTGELFF. The chain employs TRBV3-1 (or the pseudogene TRBV3-2) and TRBJ2-2; D is possibly TRBD1 or TRBD2 (6 bases each). Germline V gene sequence: CDR1 LGHDT, CDR2 YNNKEL (reference sequence). The CDR3 has 15 amino acids. With 2 bases removed from V and 5 bases from J, the gap between germline ends came to 12 bases.

V gene TRBV10-1 combines with J gene TRBJ1-6; 7 nucleotides line up with TRBD1. The CDR3 has 15 amino acids. V dropped 2 bases and J dropped 10; count of bases not matched to a gene: 8. Per the germline V gene, CDR1 is WNHNN and CDR2 is SYGVQD (reference sequence). The CDR3 coding sequence is TGCGCCAGCAGTGAGCTACAGGGGTCCAAATCACCCCTCCACTTT. Encoded protein: CASSELQGSKSPLHF.

The chain links TRBV27 to TRBJ1-3, with D tentatively TRBD1 (5 bases). V was pared by 6 bases and J by 6 bases, with 12 bases between. Germline values: CDR1 MNHEY, CDR2 SMNVEV (reference sequence). The CDR3 totals 13 residues. Here the CDR3 DNA reads TGTGCCAGCAGACGGGACCCTTCAAACACCATATATTTT. Translated, it gives CASRRDPSNTIYF.

In this sample, this clone turned up a few times. The genes are TRBV28 and TRBJ2-7; D unclear. V lost 5 bases to trimming and J lost 0 bases, with 11 bases between them. Germline V lookup: CDR1 MDHEN, CDR2 SYDVKM. This CDR3 is built from 14 residues. This chain's CDR3 is CASSPLGNSYEQYV. CDR3 nucleotide sequence: TGTGCCAGCAGTCCGCTGGGCAACTCCTACGAGCAGTACGTC.